This T cell receptor beta chain comes out of a study of CD8+CD57+ T cells in acquired aplastic anemia (dated by TCRdb to 2016 to 2018). Describing the broader study: DNA extracted from sorted CD4+ and CD8+ cells had a mean of roughly 3.4 ug, with a range of roughly 0.2 to 27.4 ug. CD8+CD57+ expansion was defined as frequency above the mean frequency observed in healthy subjects.

The CDR3, cysteine through phenylalanine, is 13 amino acids long. The retained sequence is limited to the CDR3, 39 bases, with the frame set at the first base. The germline V gene specifies SNHLY as CDR1 and FYNNEI as CDR2. Expansion of CD8+CD57+ cells had been shown by flow cytometry in the patients chosen for sequencing. Severe acquired aplastic anemia was diagnosed in all patients according to International Study of Aplastic Anemia and Agranulocytosis and Camitta criteria. No therapy had been received by the patients at the time of blood sampling. In this study, sorted CD4+ and CD8+ T cells from the blood of healthy subjects and of severe aplastic anemia patients had their TCR repertoires deep-sequenced. In the USA, patient enrollment took place under clinicaltrials.gov protocols 00001620, 01623167, 00001397, 00071045, 00081523 and 00961064. Ficoll-Paque density gradient centrifugation was used to isolate peripheral blood mononuclear cells. Before DNA was extracted, CD4+ and CD8+ T cells were sorted using either FACS or magnetic beads.

Of note for this clonotype: Its cognate antigen has yet to be identified. The junction shows a germline mismatch at one end, possibly a read error.

Overall results and qualifications from the work: Although some 28 CD8+ CDR3 sequences were shared by patients and controls, these sequences appeared highly expressed in patients and within the immunodominant clones of patients. Patients and healthy controls showed no significant difference in CD8+ Simpson's diversity (P=0.060).

Genomic DNA served as template for TCR beta VDJ combination and CDR3 sequence profiling. An Illumina HiSeq 2000 was used for TCR repertoire sequencing. The paper's data handling went like this. TRBV/TRBJ rearrangement plots, CDR3 size and DJ length profiles, and Simpson's diversity index were used to evaluate the repertoires. Whichever DNA sequence was most abundant in the deep sequencing data was defined as the immunodominant clone. CDR3 amino acid sequences were checked for sharing across subjects and were also compared against the VDJdb database and published repertoires. Starting from the raw public reads, TCRdb applied fastp trimming at Q25, assembled clones with MiXCR and retained in-frame beta chains. Every CDR3 protein is listed once, alongside the most common genes and DNA of its rows. The authors' filters were not applied to this entry. This sample lists about 180,000 distinct CDR3 sequences; roughly 65% were detected once. Together, the top ten hold approximately 42% of the sample.

Input material: sorted CD4+, CD8+, or CD8+CD57+ T cells (not recorded which) from PBMCs. The sequence links TRBV2 to TRBJ2-7; the D segment could be TRBD1, given 5 matching bases. The sequence was collected from a human donor with aplastic anemia. The CDR3 amino acid sequence is: CARSEKGCNEQYF. The sequenced DNA is TGCGCCAGAAGTGAAAAGGGGTGTAACGAGCAGTACTTC.